This entry concerns a single T cell receptor beta chain. This entry comes from a study of OX40 agonist ivuxolimab in advanced cancers. Libraries were prepared by immunoSEQ multiplex PCR; TCRdb keeps only in-frame clonotypes and omits some of them. The sample lists fewer than 100,000 clones; 80% to 90% were seen once. Here the sequenced sample was CD4+ or CD8+ T cells sorted from blood, taken in a trial of the OX40 agonist ivuxolimab. The receptor comes from an adult with an advanced solid tumor such as melanoma, head and neck, liver or kidney cancer.

CDR3 sequence (DNA): TGTGCCAGCAGCGCGCCCCGACAGTCCCCCGACACAGATACGCAGTATTTT. It is translated as CASSAPRQSPDTDTQYF. This chain uses TRBV9 with TRBJ2-3; weak D call: TRBD1 (5 bases). Germline CDR1 SGDLS, CDR2 YYNGEE. This CDR3 is 17 amino acids long. V lost 3 bases and J lost 2, with 19 bases in between.